This TCR beta chain was captured by sequencing in a study of molecular identifiers for immune sequencing clone quantification (dated by TCRdb to 2016 to 2019). Regarding the research as a whole: For a replicate experiment, RNA from roughly 20,000 or 100,000 naive CD8 T cells was divided into five aliquots, and four of the five aliquots were sequenced. CD8 T cells were used in a methods study to benchmark molecular-identifier clustering-based TCR repertoire sequencing (MIDCIRS) and TCR RNA copy counting.

The CDR3 runs 16 amino acids, cysteine and phenylalanine included. The read is trimmed to its CDR3 DNA, 48 bases read in frame from base 1. V and J lose 5 bases and 7 bases, and a span of 20 bases separates them. CDR1 is given as MDHEN and CDR2 as SYDVKM, both from the germline V gene. Libraries of naive CD8 T cells were generated from about 21,000 to 970,000 sorted cells, with 10%, 30% or 50% of the purified RNA used. Naive CD8 T cells, defined as CD8+CD4-CCR7+CD45RA+, were FACS-sorted into RLT Plus buffer on a BD FACSAria II. Around 11 TCR copies' worth of Jurkat RNA were spiked into about 19,000-1,000,000 naive CD8 T cell samples to test detection sensitivity. CD8 T cells were enriched with RosetteSep CD8+ T Cell Enrichment Cocktail and Ficoll-Paque, followed by ACK red cell lysis. This clonotype was seen a few times. Its target antigen remains unknown. No base qualities exist here, and no much larger clone lies one base off it.

The library came from PCR. TCRdb names Illumina HiSeq 4000 as the instrument used. Preparation of bulk TCR libraries followed a previously described approach, with the TCR primers listed in Table S5. Total RNA was purified with the Qiagen AllPrep DNA/RNA kit. Reads from multiple sequencing runs of the same library were pooled before analysis. The authors' analysis ran thus. Reads were retained only if the reads had an exact TCR constant sequence, and the retained reads were trimmed to 150 nt and grouped according to their 12-nt molecular barcodes. Within each barcode group, reads were sub-clustered at a 15% Levenshtein threshold, and quality-weighted consensus sequences were built per RNA molecule. Non-functional sequences were excluded, and lower-count sequences lying one edit away from another sequence were also excluded. Based on fitting two negative binomial distributions, any barcode sub-cluster with under 20% of the maximum read count was discarded. Clones were called with MiXCR by TCRdb after fastp trimmed the public reads at Q25, and only in-frame beta chains were retained. Each record represents a unique CDR3 protein, reported with the most common genes and DNA among its rows. The V and J calls were determined by TCRdb, not by the authors. Present in this sample are about 640,000 distinct CDR3 sequences, 15% to 20% of which were seen just once. In total, the top ten clones hold roughly 0.9% of the sample.

Paper-wide results and their limitations: Highly expanded clone sizes could be underestimated because identical TCR molecules may share a barcode. In CMV-specific effector cells, clones with more than 20 RNA copies contained over 99% of molecules, whereas in naive cells such clones contained under 1% of molecules. Even against a background of some 920,000 naive CD8 T cells, spiked-in Jurkat TCR RNA amounting to a single cell's worth was reported to be detectable. Modeling gave around 2.7 recovered TCR RNA copies per cell versus approximately 10 by digital PCR, implying about 30% capture efficiency. When barcode sub-clustering was omitted, TCR diversity was inflated by chimeric consensus sequences, with chimeras reaching as high as 47%. The naive libraries included spiked-in Jurkat TCR RNA (about nine copies' worth), and this RNA is not part of the donor repertoire.

The receptor's source is a human donor in good health. Some libraries in this study had Jurkat cell RNA spiked in. The chain is made from TRBV28 and TRBJ2-2; the D segment could be TRBD1, given 6 matching bases. Sequences were obtained from naive CD8+ T cells from blood, with Jurkat cell RNA spiked in. Per the publication, the cell subset or site label means: FACS-sorted CD8+CD4-CCR7+CD45RA+ naive T cells. For the CDR3, the sequence is CASSLGIQGTGGELFF. The nucleotide sequence reads TGTGCCAGCAGTCTAGGAATACAGGGTACGGGCGGGGAGCTGTTTTTT.